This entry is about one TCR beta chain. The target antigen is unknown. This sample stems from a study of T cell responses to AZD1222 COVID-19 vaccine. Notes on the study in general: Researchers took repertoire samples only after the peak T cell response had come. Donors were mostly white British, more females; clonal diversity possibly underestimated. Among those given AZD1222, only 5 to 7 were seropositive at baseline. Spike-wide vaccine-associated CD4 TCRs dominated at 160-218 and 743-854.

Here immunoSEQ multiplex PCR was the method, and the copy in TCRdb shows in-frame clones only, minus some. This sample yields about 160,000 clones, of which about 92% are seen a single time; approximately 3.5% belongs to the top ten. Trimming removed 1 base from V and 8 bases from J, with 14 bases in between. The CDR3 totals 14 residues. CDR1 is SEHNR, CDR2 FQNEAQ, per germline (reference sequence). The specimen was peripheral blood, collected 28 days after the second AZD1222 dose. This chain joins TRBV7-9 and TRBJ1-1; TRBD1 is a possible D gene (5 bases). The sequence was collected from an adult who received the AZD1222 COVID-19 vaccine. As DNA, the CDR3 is TGTGCCAGCAGCTTAGGGGGTAGGGGAACCGAAGCTTTCTTT. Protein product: CASSLGGRGTEAFF. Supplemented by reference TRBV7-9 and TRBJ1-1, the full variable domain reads DTGVSQNPRHKITKRGQNVTFRCDPISEHNRLYWYRQTLGQGPEFLTYFQNEAQLEKSRLLSDRFSAERPKGSFSTLEIQRTEQGDSAMYLCASSLGGRGTEAFFGQGTRLTVV.